This TCR beta chain emerged from a study of blood T cell repertoires in COVID-19. Study context: The cDNA or gDNA used as material had been derived from T cells, B-cell-depleted T cells, or PBMCs.

Sequencing was performed with immunoSEQ multiplex PCR; in TCRdb, only in-frame clones are kept and a portion is missing. The top ten clones hold over 3.5% of a sample with approximately 150,000 clones, around 90% of them seen once. Germline assignment: CDR1 SQVTM and CDR2 ANQGSEA. Trimming took 7 bases from V and 6 from J, leaving 12 bases between them. The CDR3 is made up of 11 amino acids. The chain employs TRBV29-1 and TRBJ1-2, with a possible D match to TRBD1 (6 bases). The sample taken for sequencing was peripheral blood. The receptor was isolated from a woman aged 55-69 years with active or convalescent COVID-19. CDR3: CSGSAGDGYTF. The DNA of the CDR3 is TGCAGCGGTTCTGCAGGGGATGGCTACACCTTC.